The source of this TCR beta chain is a study of T cell changes during pregnancy in multiple sclerosis. Assay used: immunoSEQ multiplex PCR; TCRdb lists only in-frame clones, some missing. This repertoire shows 50,000 or so clones, about 93% found once; its top ten account for around 0.27%. Regarding this clone: At the DNA level, this CDR3 is encoded by other sequences in the same sample as well.

Germline-derived CDR1 and CDR2 are SGHVS and FNYEAQ. V was cut by 1 base and J by 1 base, with 7 bases left in between. The CDR3 sequence is 14 residues long. This chain links TRBV7-6 with TRBJ1-1, with a possible D match to TRBD1 (6 bases). The starting material was CD4+ T cells from peripheral blood mononuclear cells, obtained in the second trimester of pregnancy. The TCR comes from a female donor with multiple sclerosis, enrolled in a pregnancy study. The CDR3 sequence: CASSLVGGNTEAFF. DNA for the CDR3: TGTGCCAGCAGCTTAGTAGGGGGGAACACTGAAGCTTTCTTT.